A single sample is the source of the 10 T cell receptor beta chains below, sequenced in a study of regulatory T cells in long-lasting Graves disease. Investigators prepared the TCR beta libraries by applying iRepertoire HTBI primers and Arm-PCR of CDR3 regions. TCRdb called the multiplex PCR reads again in MiXCR, with one record for every CDR3 protein. The sample includes about 220,000 distinct CDR3 sequences, roughly a fifth seen only once; the top ten take 12%. Time point specified: newly diagnosed GD, antithyroid drugs for less than 3 months. Isolated PBMC RNA provided the starting material for the TCR library. The same sample was also studied in work on T cells in Graves' hyperthyroidism and ophthalmopathy.

Source: peripheral blood mononuclear cells (PBMCs), taken at new diagnosis, from a patient treated with antithyroid drugs. All receptors come from a woman aged 30 to 39 with Graves disease.

This sequence joins TRBV28 and TRBJ1-4, with 11 bases matching TRBD1. Trimming removed 3 bases from V and 3 bases from J; junction bases left unmatched: 3. The CDR3 sequence is 16 residues long. From germline, CDR1 is MDHEN and CDR2 SYDVKM. The CDR3 reads CASSLDRGPANEKLFF. In nucleotides, the CDR3 is TGTGCCAGCAGTTTGGACAGGGGGCCGGCTAATGAAAAACTGTTTTTT.

The chain joins TRBV30 to TRBJ1-5, with D maybe TRBD1 (5 bases). The germline V gene has CDR1 GTSNPN and CDR2 SVGIG (reference sequence). V dropped 7 bases and J dropped 0 bases, with 13 bases sitting between them. The CDR3 sequence is 14 residues long. The CDR3 protein is CAYAGGSSNQPQHF. For the CDR3, the DNA is TGTGCCTACGCGGGGGGATCTAGCAATCAGCCCCAGCATTTT.

With respect to this clonotype: The final CDR3 position lacks the conserved phenylalanine or tryptophan, pointing to a likely read error. V and J are TRBV30 and TRBJ1-4, with D possibly TRBD1 on 5 matching bases. CDR1 is GTSNPN, CDR2 SVGIG, per germline (reference sequence). The CDR3 covers 16 residues. Between the trimmed V and J ends, which lost 0 bases and 4 bases, there was a span of 15 bases. CDR3 protein: CAWSVGFGAFNEKLFS. In DNA form, the CDR3 reads TGTGCCTGGAGTGTTGGATTCGGGGCCTTTAATGAAAAACTGTTTTCT.

The rearrangement joins TRBV27 to TRBJ2-4; D possibly corresponds to TRBD1 (5 bases). Gene TRBJ1-2 matches the end of the DNA better, so the J call may be wrong. The germline CDR1 and CDR2 sequences are MNHEY and SMNVEV (reference sequence). CDR3 size: 13 residues. CDR3 DNA sequence: TGTGCCAGCAGTTGGGGGGGTTCGGATGGCTACACCTTC. This codes for CASSWGGSDGYTF.

The V and J genes are TRBV2 and TRBJ2-7, with D perhaps matching TRBD1 (6 bases). Trimming stripped 1 base from V and 3 bases from J, with 7 bases between. The germline CDR1 and CDR2 sequences are SNHLY and FYNNEI. The CDR3 length is 13 residues. CDR3 sequence reads: CASSEEGGYEQYF. CDR3 bases: TGTGCCAGCAGTGAAGAAGGGGGCTACGAGCAGTACTTC.

This clonotype was seen many times. This chain connects TRBV2 to TRBJ1-5; D gene uncertain. CDR1 and CDR2 (germline): SNHLY, FYNNEI. There are 14 residues in the CDR3. Trimming removed 0 bases at V and 5 bases at J, with 8 bases between. The CDR3 sequence: CASSEAVGYQPQHF. The DNA for the CDR3 is TGTGCCAGCAGTGAAGCGGTCGGCTATCAGCCCCAGCATTTT.

This clonotype was picked up many times. This chain links TRBV12-3 or TRBV12-4 with TRBJ2-3, with 12 nucleotides matching TRBD1. The CDR3 is 18 residues long. The ends lost 3 bases at V and 3 bases at J; junction bases unmatched: 10. CDR3 in amino acids: CASSFGDRGRVWTDTQYF. CDR3 nucleotides: TGTGCCAGCAGTTTTGGGGACAGGGGGCGCGTTTGGACAGATACGCAGTATTTT.

This clonotype was picked up many times. The chain recombines TRBV9 with TRBJ2-7; 7 bases are shared with TRBD2. The CDR3 is 14 amino acids. Germline CDR1 is SGDLS and CDR2 is YYNGEE. V lost 1 base and J lost 3; bases outside the gene matches: 4. The CDR3 DNA reads as TGTGCCAGCAGCGTACGGACTAGACTCTACGAGCAGTACTTC. It yields the protein CASSVRTRLYEQYF.

This clonotype was recorded at least ten times. V and J are TRBV4-1 and TRBJ1-2; no firm D call. The V end was cut by 3 bases, the J end by 2 bases, with 7 bases between. CDR3 length equals 13 residues. Germline CDR1 is MGHRA and CDR2 is YSYEKL. The CDR3 loop is CASSHLGNYGYTF. For the CDR3, the DNA is TGCGCCAGCAGCCACCTAGGGAACTATGGCTACACCTTC.

This clonotype was seen a handful of times. The rearrangement joins TRBV20-1 to TRBJ2-7, with TRBD2 matching over 7 bases. V shed 4 bases and J 3 bases; nucleotides not matched to a gene: 6. CDR1 DFQATT and CDR2 SNEGSKA come from the germline V gene (reference sequence). The CDR3 sequence is 13 residues long. CDR3 sequence: CSATVGGNYEQYF. The CDR3 nucleotides are TGCAGTGCTACAGTCGGGGGGAACTACGAGCAGTACTTC.